What follows is one TCR beta chain and its context. The sample belongs to a study of blood T cell repertoires in COVID-19. Study details: Collection of acute and convalescent COVID-19 samples took place in the United States, Italy and Spain. In each case, the material was cDNA or gDNA derived from T cells, B-cell-depleted T cells, or PBMCs.

In the original processing: Amplifying reference gene primers gave estimates of nucleated cell counts. Assay used: immunoSEQ multiplex PCR; TCRdb lists only in-frame clones, some missing. That table furnishes V, J and clone size, whereas the DNA furnished D and trimming. The sample carries 150,000 to 200,000 clones, around nine tenths recorded once. This CDR3 comprises 17 residues. The V gene's germline CDR1 is SGHDN and CDR2 FVKESK. V was clipped by 2 bases and J by 5 bases, with 21 bases between them. The Seattle patients, enrolled during active infection, were followed longitudinally. The rearrangement links TRBV14 to TRBJ1-1, with D possibly being TRBD1 (5 bases). The sequence derives from a woman aged 70-85 years with COVID-19, enrolled during active disease. Input material: peripheral blood. The CDR3 reads CASSQPYREGRGTEAFF. The CDR3 nucleotides are TGTGCCAGCAGCCAACCCTACCGGGAGGGGCGCGGGACTGAAGCTTTCTTT.